The T cell receptor beta chain described here comes from a study of regulatory T cells in long-lasting Graves disease (dated by TCRdb to the early 2020s). Looking at the study overall: Antithyroid drugs had been taken for less than 3 months by newly diagnosed Graves' disease patients. Persistent Graves' disease patients were compared with newly diagnosed Graves' disease patients by peripheral blood TCR sequencing and RNA sequencing. The study was conducted in China and was registered as a clinical trial. A total of around 35 samples underwent TCR sequencing, from around 13 patients with persistent Graves' disease and 20 or so patients with newly diagnosed Graves' disease. The full study reports these points: Preferential use of TRBV28, TRBJ1-2 and TRBJ2-5 was observed in persistent disease, whereas TRBV20-1 and TRBJ2-1 were favored in newly diagnosed disease. The authors noted that the small sample size was a limitation that may lower accuracy. Compared with newly diagnosed patients, patients with persistent Graves' disease had lower TCR Shannon entropy and fewer highly expanded clones, which suggests clonal expansion. More public clonotypes were shared among persistent patients (around 3,000) than among newly diagnosed patients (roughly 1,000). Only the TCR beta chain was sequenced and analyzed. Peripheral blood alone was examined, since thyroid tissue, which constituted the primary lesion, could not be accessed.

Explained via the paper, the time point label denotes: newly diagnosed GD, antithyroid drugs for less than 3 months. For both TCR sequencing and RNA sequencing, RNA was extracted from PBMCs using TRIzol. The diagnosis of Graves' disease was made according to American Thyroid Association guidelines. The patients came from an endocrinology department in Xi'an, China. Each patient gave about 9.1 milliliters of peripheral blood, collected in an EDTA anticoagulant tube. PBMCs were isolated by Ficoll Paque Plus density gradient separation without further T cell sorting. An Agilent 2100 Bioanalyzer and agarose gel were used to check RNA quality, and a NanoDrop 2000 was used to measure RNA concentration. V lost 3 bases and J lost 9 bases; the stretch between them is 12 bases long. The cysteine opens and the phenylalanine closes a CDR3 of 14 amino acids. Only CDR3 DNA remains: 42 bases, in frame from the first base. The germline V gene yields MDHEN for CDR1 and SYDVKM for CDR2.

The receptor library was made with multiplex PCR. Data came from an Illumina HiSeq 4000. TCR beta libraries were built with iRepertoire HTBI primers and Arm-PCR amplification of CDR3 regions. Before sequencing, the PCR products went through gel purification. In the paper's pipeline: Gene usage analysis of CDR3 amino acid clonotypes relied on the roughly 64 TRBV and 14 TRBJ segments identified across samples. COPE and FqMerger were used to merge the filtered high-quality paired reads into contigs. Contigs were aligned with BLAST to IMGT TRBV, TRBD and TRBJ reference genes, and CDR3 was defined per IMGT. Clonotypes above 0.1% frequency were classified as highly expanded clones. Shannon entropy was used to measure repertoire diversity, and the Gini coefficient was used to measure V-J evenness. A clonotype found in more than one individual was treated as public. TCRdb ran its own pipeline on the public reads, namely fastp trimming at Q25 and MiXCR clone calling, and kept in-frame beta chains. Each CDR3 protein gets just one entry, which takes the most common genes and DNA from the rows behind it. The V and J calls and clone size are TCRdb's, not the authors'. This sample holds 500,000 or so distinct CDR3 sequences; 15% to 20% were observed only once. More than 10% of the sample is taken by the ten largest.

This clonotype has a count of ten or more. Its antigen remains unidentified. The input lacks base qualities; no much larger clone sits a single base away. The sample was also reused in another study, on T cells in Graves' hyperthyroidism and ophthalmopathy. As that second paper reports: Stable Graves' hyperthyroidism was defined as the absence of progression to ophthalmopathy over 18 months of follow-up. Hyperthyroidism patients were newly diagnosed, with disease duration under 2 months, and aged 18 to 65 years. Any patient with an uncontrolled infection, another autoimmune disease, pregnancy or lactation was excluded. Diagnoses were based on clinical symptoms, serum thyroxine and TRAb, thyroid ultrasound and orbital computed tomography. A first-round RT-PCR of the TCR CDR3 used the HTBI primer set with the Qiagen OneStep RT-PCR kit. Blood samples also contained most of the expanded thyroid clonotypes (frequency above 0.001), which suggests that blood repertoires may reflect thyroid immune responses. A 13 V-J signature model separated ophthalmopathy from stable hyperthyroidism, with around 90% sensitivity and roughly 81% specificity in cross-validation and 80%/75% in testing. During validation, the model predicted progression to ophthalmopathy a median of about 6.5 months ahead of onset, with almost 71% sensitivity and more than 72% specificity. To identify distinguishing TCR V-J signatures, a discovery cohort of 100 or so patients was used, comprising some 45 with Graves' ophthalmopathy and around 60 with stable Graves' hyperthyroidism. An independent validation cohort of 18 to 20 hyperthyroidism patients and about 16 patients who later progressed to ophthalmopathy tested prospective prediction of ophthalmopathy. The 95 to 100 discovery patients were randomly split 7:3 into training and test sets. Thyroid tissue and blood T-cell repertoires from six or seven Graves' hyperthyroidism patients were also compared in the study. After blood sampling, hyperthyroidism patients were treated with methimazole at a starting dose of 30 mg daily, and ophthalmopathy patients were treated with high-dose intravenous methylprednisolone. Libraries were constructed in a second round of multiplex PCR, after which size selection and purification were carried out. Libraries were sequenced paired-end with 100 bp reads on an Illumina HiSeq2000. SOAPnuke was used to process the raw data, removing reads that contained adapters or uncalled bases, had a mean Phred below 15, or lacked an exact match to the constant primer or identifier. High-quality paired reads were merged using COPE v1.2.5, and each unique nucleotide sequence was defined as a clonotype. Clonotypes were aligned to IMGT TRBV, TRBD and TRBJ reference segments using MiTCR v1.1. The analysis included only V-J combinations with a frequency above 0.0001, which together covered about 99% of the repertoires. A TCS score was defined as the ratio between F50 (clonal expansion) and ExV (chaos), using BLOSUM62-based TCRdist between CDR3 peptides within each V-J. Welch's t-statistics and random forest reduced several hundred V-J features to some 14, which were used in a naive Bayes classifier (R e1071). No statistical method was used to set the sample size in advance, and investigators knew the group allocation. According to the paper, TCR Vbeta CDR3 sequencing was carried out on over 130 peripheral blood samples, which came from about 45 ophthalmopathy, around 75 hyperthyroidism and roughly 17 progressor patients.

The source is a man in his forties or fifties with Graves disease. Donor details come from another sample of the same person, matched by shared clones. Here the chain combines TRBV28 and TRBJ1-6; the D segment cannot be called with confidence. The sample in question was peripheral blood mononuclear cells (PBMCs), obtained at new diagnosis, from a patient treated with antithyroid drugs. The DNA sequence reads TGTGCCAGCAGTTTCGGGCCACTTTCTTCACCCCTCCACTTT. It translates as CASSFGPLSSPLHF.